The 12 T cell receptor beta chains listed next were all sequenced from one sample in a study of CD8 T cells in ankylosing spondylitis. TCRdb independently ran MiXCR on the 5' RACE reads; one entry per CDR3 protein. The sample comprises 200,000 to 250,000 distinct CDR3 sequences, roughly 8.2% of which are singletons, and 4.5% to 5% rests with the top ten. Source material: blood, either unsorted or a sorted T cell fraction (not recorded which). The source of these receptors is a female donor with ankylosing spondylitis or in good health (not recorded which).

This clonotype was counted many times. The rearrangement uses TRBV20-1 and TRBJ1-2; no clear D. The length of the CDR3 is 15 residues. V lost 0 bases and J lost 0, with 11 bases in between. The germline CDR1 and CDR2 sequences are DFQATT and SNEGSKA (reference sequence). For the CDR3, the DNA is TGCAGTGCTAGAGACCCTCGCGGAACTAACTATGGCTACACCTTC. Translated: CSARDPRGTNYGYTF.

This clonotype was recorded many times. V usage is TRBV5-5 and J usage is TRBJ2-7; no definite D call. V was cut by 2 bases and J by 4 bases, with 10 bases left in between. This CDR3 is built from 13 residues. Germline CDR1 reads SGHKS; CDR2 reads YYEKEE (reference sequence). CDR3 protein: CASSLVITYEQYF. In DNA, the CDR3 is TGTGCCAGCAGCTTAGTGATAACGTACGAGCAGTACTTC.

This clonotype occurred a few times. V and J are TRBV5-1 and TRBJ2-7; D possibly uses TRBD1 or TRBD2 (6 bases each). Germline V gene data show CDR1 as SGHRS and CDR2 as YFSETQ. This CDR3 is 13 amino acids long. V was shortened by 7 bases and J by 4 bases, with 15 bases between the two germline ends. CDR3 amino acids: CASGMGGVYEQYF. The CDR3 DNA is TGCGCCAGCGGAATGGGGGGCGTGTACGAGCAGTACTTC.

This clonotype was seen many times. The chain couples TRBV3-1 to TRBJ2-5, with 8 positions matching TRBD2. The CDR3 runs to 14 residues. J lost 3 bases, V lost 7 bases, and 7 bases had no gene match. Per germline, CDR1 LGHDT and CDR2 YNNKEL (reference sequence). This CDR3 reads CASMTQREKETQYF. The CDR3 DNA reads as TGTGCCAGCATGACCCAGCGGGAGAAAGAGACCCAGTACTTC.

This clonotype was seen ten or more times. The chain couples TRBV7-2 to TRBJ1-1; 7 nucleotides agree with TRBD1. Germline CDR1 reads SGHTA; CDR2 reads FQGNSA. The junction had 5 bases not matched to a gene; V was cut back by 3 bases and J by 7 bases. There are 13 residues in the CDR3. The CDR3: CASSFGQGVEAFF. CDR3 in DNA: TGTGCCAGCAGCTTCGGGCAGGGGGTTGAAGCTTTCTTT.

This clonotype came up many times. The chain joins TRBV5-1 to TRBJ1-4, with 12 positions matching TRBD1. The CDR3 consists of 17 residues. Germline CDR1 reads SGHRS; CDR2 reads YFSETQ. After removal of 4 bases from V and 7 bases from J, the junction contained 11 bases not matched to a gene. The CDR3 bases are TGCGCCAGCAGCCCCGGGACAGGGGGCATGTTTGGTGAAAAACTGTTTTTT. This gives the protein CASSPGTGGMFGEKLFF.

The genes are TRBV20-1 and TRBJ2-7; 8 bases are a match to TRBD1. From germline, CDR1 is DFQATT and CDR2 SNEGSKA (reference sequence). The CDR3 runs 13 residues. V lost 6 bases, J lost 6 bases, and 10 bases stayed unmatched. In nucleotides, the CDR3 is TGCAGTGCCAGGGGGCCCCGGCCCGCCGAGCAGTACTTC. Protein product: CSARGPRPAEQYF.

This clonotype was seen many times. This chain links TRBV5-1 with TRBJ2-5; unclear D gene. The CDR3 runs to 15 residues. From germline, CDR1 is SGHRS and CDR2 YFSETQ. V gave up 3 bases and J gave up 3 bases, with 15 bases separating them. The DNA of the CDR3 is TGCGCCAGCAGCTCTGGGTTTCGTGGGAAAGAGACCCAGTACTTC. Its protein product is CASSSGFRGKETQYF. The whole variable domain, remainder taken from reference TRBV5-1 and TRBJ2-5, is KAGVTQTPRYLIKTRGQQVTLSCSPISGHRSVSWYQQTPGQGLQFLFEYFSETQRNKGNFPGRFSGRQFSNSRSEMNVSTLELGDSALYLCASSSGFRGKETQYFGPGTRLLVL.

The chain combines TRBV30 with TRBJ1-3; D is undetermined. The germline CDR1 and CDR2 sequences are GTSNPN and SVGIG (reference sequence). The CDR3 runs 14 residues. Trimming stripped 1 base from V and 0 bases from J, with 7 bases between. The CDR3 loop is CAWSEGNSGNTIYF. The CDR3 DNA reads TGTGCCTGGAGTGAAGGGAACTCTGGAAACACCATATATTTT.

This clonotype appeared many times. This chain joins TRBV6-1 and TRBJ2-6, with TRBD1 as a possible D gene (5 bases). With 5 bases removed from V and 1 base from J, the gap between germline ends came to 9 bases. CDR1 MNHNS and CDR2 SASEGT come from the germline V gene. This CDR3 contains 15 residues. The CDR3 region has the DNA TGTGCCAGCAGTCAGGGTATTTCTGGGGCCAACGTCCTGACTTTC. Translating it yields CASSQGISGANVLTF.

Ten or more counts support this clonotype. The chain couples TRBV7-2 to TRBJ1-1; possible D gene TRBD1, 6 bases. CDR3 size: 16 residues. The germline V gene has CDR1 SGHTA and CDR2 FQGNSA. Trimming took off 5 bases at V and 1 base at J, with 17 bases between the two ends. The CDR3 is CASSPQQGPRNTEAFF. In DNA form, the CDR3 reads TGTGCCAGCAGCCCCCAACAGGGACCAAGGAACACTGAAGCTTTCTTT.

The chain is built from TRBV11-2 and TRBJ2-3; 12 bases are shared with TRBD2. Unmatched junction bases numbered 4, after V lost 3 bases and J lost 6 bases. Germline V gene data show CDR1 as SGHAT and CDR2 as FQNNGV. The CDR3 consists of 15 residues. The CDR3 region is CASSLTSGRSDTQYF. In nucleotides, the CDR3 is TGTGCCAGCAGCTTGACTAGCGGGAGAAGTGATACGCAGTATTTT.